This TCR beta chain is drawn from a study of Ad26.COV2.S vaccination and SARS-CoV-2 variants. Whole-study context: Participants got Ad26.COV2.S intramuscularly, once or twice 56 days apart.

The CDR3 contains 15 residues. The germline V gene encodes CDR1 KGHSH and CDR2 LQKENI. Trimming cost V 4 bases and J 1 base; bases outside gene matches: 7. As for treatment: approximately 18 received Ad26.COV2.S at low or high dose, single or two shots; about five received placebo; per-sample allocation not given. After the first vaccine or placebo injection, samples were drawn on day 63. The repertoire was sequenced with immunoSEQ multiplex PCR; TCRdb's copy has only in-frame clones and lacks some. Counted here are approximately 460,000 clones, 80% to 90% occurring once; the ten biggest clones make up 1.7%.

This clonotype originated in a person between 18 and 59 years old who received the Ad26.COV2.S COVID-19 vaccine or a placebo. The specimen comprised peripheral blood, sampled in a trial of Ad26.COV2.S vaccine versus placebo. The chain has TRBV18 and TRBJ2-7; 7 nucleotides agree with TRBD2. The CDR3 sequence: CASSQGLGGSYEQYF. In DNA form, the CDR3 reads TGTGCCAGCTCACAGGGACTCGGGGGGTCCTACGAGCAGTACTTC. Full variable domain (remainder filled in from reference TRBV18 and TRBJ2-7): NAGVMQNPRHLVRRRGQEARLRCSPMKGHSHVYWYRQLPEEGLKFMVYLQKENIIDESGMPKERFSAEFPKEGPSILRIQQVVRGDSAAYFCASSQGLGGSYEQYFGPGTRLTVT.